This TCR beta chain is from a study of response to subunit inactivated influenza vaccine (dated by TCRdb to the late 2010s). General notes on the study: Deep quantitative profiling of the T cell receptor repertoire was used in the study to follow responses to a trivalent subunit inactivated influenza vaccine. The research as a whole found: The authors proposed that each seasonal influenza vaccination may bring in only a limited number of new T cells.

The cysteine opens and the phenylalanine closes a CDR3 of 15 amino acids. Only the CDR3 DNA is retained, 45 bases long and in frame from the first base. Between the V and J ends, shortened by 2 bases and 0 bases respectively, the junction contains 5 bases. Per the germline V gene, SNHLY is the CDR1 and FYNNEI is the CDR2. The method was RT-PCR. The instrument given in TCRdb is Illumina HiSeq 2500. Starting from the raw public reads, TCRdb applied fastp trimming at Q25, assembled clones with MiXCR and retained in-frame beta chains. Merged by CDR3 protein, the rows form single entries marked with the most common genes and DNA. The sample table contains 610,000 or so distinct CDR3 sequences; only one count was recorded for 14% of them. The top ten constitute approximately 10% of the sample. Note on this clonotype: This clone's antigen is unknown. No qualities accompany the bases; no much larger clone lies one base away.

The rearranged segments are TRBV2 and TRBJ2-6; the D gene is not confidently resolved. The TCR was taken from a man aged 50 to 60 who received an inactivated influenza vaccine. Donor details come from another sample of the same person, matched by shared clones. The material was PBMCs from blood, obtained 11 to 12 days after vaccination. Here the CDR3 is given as CASSETSSGANVLTF. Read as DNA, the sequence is TGTGCCAGCAGTGAAACGTCCTCTGGGGCCAACGTCCTGACTTTC.